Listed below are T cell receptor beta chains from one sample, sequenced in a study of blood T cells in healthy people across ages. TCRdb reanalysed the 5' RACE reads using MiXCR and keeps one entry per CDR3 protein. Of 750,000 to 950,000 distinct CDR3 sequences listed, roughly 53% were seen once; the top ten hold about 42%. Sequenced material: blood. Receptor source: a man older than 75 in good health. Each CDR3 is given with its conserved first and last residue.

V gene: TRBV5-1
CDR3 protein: CASSGGQGKYEQYF

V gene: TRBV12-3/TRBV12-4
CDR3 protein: CASSLGQGHYEQYF

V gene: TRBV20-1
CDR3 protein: CSARGGWDRGAFF

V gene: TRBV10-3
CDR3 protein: CAISESSGGQETQYF

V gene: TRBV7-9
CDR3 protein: CASSDLLRTSEGADTQYF

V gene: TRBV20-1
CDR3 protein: CSARSGRSDTQYF

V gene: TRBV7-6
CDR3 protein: CASSLLAGAGEQYF

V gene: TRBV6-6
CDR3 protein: CASSYKEKAFF

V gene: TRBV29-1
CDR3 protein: CSVEEWTAFF

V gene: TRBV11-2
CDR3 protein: CASSSGTAPNQPQHF

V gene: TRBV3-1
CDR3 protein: CASSQFGGTGNEQFF

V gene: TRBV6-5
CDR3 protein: CASSDSAGGRIHSPLHF

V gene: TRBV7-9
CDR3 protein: CASSSQNNEQFF

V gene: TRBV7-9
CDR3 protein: CASSSEGQTLEQFF

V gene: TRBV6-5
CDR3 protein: CASSYSGRTHGYTF

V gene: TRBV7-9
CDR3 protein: CASSLLGGESTGAFF

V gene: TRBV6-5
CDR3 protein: CASSYPLARGSSYNEQFF

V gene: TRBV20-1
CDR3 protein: CSAPGTSGGKETQYF

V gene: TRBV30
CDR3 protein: CAWSRDSRNQPQHF

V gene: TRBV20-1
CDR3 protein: CSARGPKSGTDTQYF

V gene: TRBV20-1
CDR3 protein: CSAPVSSYEQYF

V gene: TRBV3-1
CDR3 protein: CASRPAGGPSGYRYAYF

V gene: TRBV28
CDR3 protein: CASRASGAYEQYF

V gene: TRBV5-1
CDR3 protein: CASSPGGARETQYF

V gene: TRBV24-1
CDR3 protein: CATSDPGLAGRIEQFF

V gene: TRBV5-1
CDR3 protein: CASSEQGLPPDEQYF

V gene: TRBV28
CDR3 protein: CASRAMDRVSYEQYF

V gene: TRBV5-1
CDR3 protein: CASSLEASGQETQYF

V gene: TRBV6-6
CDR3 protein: CASRRQDSNTEAFF

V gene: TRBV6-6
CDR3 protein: CASSPPIVSEQYF

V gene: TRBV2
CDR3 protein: CASRGGRTNYGYTF

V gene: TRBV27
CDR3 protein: CASSFRFVRQGAGDTQYF

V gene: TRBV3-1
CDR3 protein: CASSQDIGLESGEQFF

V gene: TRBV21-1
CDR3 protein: CASSNPWTSGTSSYEQYF

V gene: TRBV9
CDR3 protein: CASSVRTGSPYEQYF

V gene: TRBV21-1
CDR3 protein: CASGGQVFPGELFF

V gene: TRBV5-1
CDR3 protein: CASSLAWGTGELFF

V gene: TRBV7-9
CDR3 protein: CASSPEVGGLAEKLFF

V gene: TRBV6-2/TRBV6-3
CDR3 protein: CASSSPGQGDYEQYF

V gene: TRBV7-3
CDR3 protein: CASSLGPLGKNIQYF

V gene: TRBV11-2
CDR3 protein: CASRKLDTHYF

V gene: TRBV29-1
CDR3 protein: CSAEGANYGYTF

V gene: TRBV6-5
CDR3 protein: CASSSGTSGTVFSYEQYF

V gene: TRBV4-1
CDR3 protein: CASSQVPAGEMGHRYAYF

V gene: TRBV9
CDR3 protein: CASSVGGGKNIQYF

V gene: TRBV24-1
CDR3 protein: CATSHRDRGRDEQFF

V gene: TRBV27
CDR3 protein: CASSRQGLSNQPQHF

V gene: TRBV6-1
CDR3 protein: CASSAQGQVLGSEAFF

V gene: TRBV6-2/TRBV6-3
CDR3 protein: CASSYHTSGRRNEQFF

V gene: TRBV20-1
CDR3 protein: CSASPRTGASGYTF

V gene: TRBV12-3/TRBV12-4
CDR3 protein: CASTWTSGSYNEQFF

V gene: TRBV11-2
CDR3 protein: CASSRPTGTGAYEQYF

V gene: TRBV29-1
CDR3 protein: CSVTQGGRSYEQYF